Described below is a single T cell receptor beta chain sequence and its context. CDR3 length: 18 residues. V gave up 4 bases and J gave up 2 bases; unmatched junction bases: 11. CDR1 and CDR2 (germline): SGHRS, YFSETQ. This sample is part of a study of blood T cell repertoires in COVID-19. Study-level information: Sites across the United States, Italy and Spain contributed samples from acute and convalescent COVID-19.

Per the original methods: Quantification of nucleated cells was approximated via reference gene primer amplification. The protocol was immunoSEQ multiplex PCR, while the TCRdb copy is restricted to in-frame clones and leaves out a portion. The DNA gave D and trimming, while V, J and clone size come from that table. The sample records 85,000 to 110,000 clones, 80% to 90% being singletons. This clonotype was obtained from a human donor in a cohort sampled during active COVID-19. Sequencing input: peripheral blood. The chain links TRBV5-1 to TRBJ2-2; 10 positions agree with TRBD2. CDR3 in amino acids: CASSPPVLAGGNTGELFF. The CDR3 DNA sequence: TGCGCCAGCAGCCCCCCAGTCTTAGCGGGGGGCAACACCGGGGAGCTGTTTTTT.